The 16 T cell receptor beta chains below come from one sample, sequenced in a study of T cells after somatic rescue of genetic block. Profiling relied on immunoSEQ multiplex PCR, and the TCRdb table lists in-frame clones only, not all of them. The sample records 85,000 to 100,000 clones, 75% to 90% being singletons. Specimen: peripheral blood mononuclear cells (PBMCs). The receptors derive from a woman younger than 30.

This sequence joins TRBV5-1 and TRBJ2-2, with D possibly TRBD1 on 5 matching bases. The CDR3 loop spans 17 amino acids. The V gene lost 4 bases and the J gene lost 1 base, with 17 bases spanning the gap. Germline CDR1 reads SGHRS; CDR2 reads YFSETQ. The CDR3 sequence is CASSPRRAQGNTGELFF. In DNA, the CDR3 is TGCGCCAGCAGCCCCCGCAGGGCCCAGGGGAACACCGGGGAGCTGTTTTTT.

This clone has a single count. The chain recombines TRBV20-1 with TRBJ2-7, with D possibly called TRBD1 or TRBD2 (5 bases each). Looked up from germline, CDR1 is DFQATT and CDR2 is SNEGSKA (reference sequence). Trimming removed 3 bases from V and 7 bases from J, with 10 bases in between. The CDR3 length is 11 residues. The CDR3 sequence: CSARRGGEQYF. The CDR3 DNA reads TGCAGTGCTAGGAGGGGTGGTGAGCAGTACTTC.

The chain is built from TRBV2 and TRBJ1-5; D is possibly TRBD1 (5 bases). The CDR3 sequence is 13 residues long. CDR1 and CDR2 from the germline V gene are SNHLY and FYNNEI. The V end was cut by 8 bases, the J end by 1 base, with 9 bases between. This chain's CDR3 is CASCRDSNQPQHF. In DNA form, the CDR3 reads TGTGCCAGCTGCCGGGACAGCAATCAGCCCCAGCATTTT.

J is TRBJ2-2 and V is TRBV25-1; either TRBD1 or TRBD2 may fit D (5 bases each). V shed 6 bases and J shed 2 bases, with 16 bases lying between them. The CDR3 consists of 16 residues. Germline V gene data show CDR1 as MGHDK and CDR2 as SYGVNS. CDR3 in amino acids: CASRGPGRINTGELFF. For the CDR3, the DNA is TGTGCCAGCAGGGGACCAGGGAGAATCAACACCGGGGAGCTGTTTTTT.

This rearrangement joins TRBV19 to TRBJ2-6; possible D gene TRBD1, 6 bases. V was shortened by 1 base and J by 2 bases, with 9 bases between the two germline ends. The germline gives CDR1 LNHDA, CDR2 SQIVND (reference sequence). The CDR3 totals 16 residues. CDR3: CASSIGSGAGANVLTF. CDR3 bases: TGTGCCAGTAGTATAGGGTCAGGGGCTGGGGCCAACGTCCTGACTTTC.

The rearrangement uses TRBV7-9 and TRBJ1-1; D perhaps matches TRBD1 (5 bases). CDR3 size: 16 residues. The germline CDR1 and CDR2 sequences are SEHNR and FQNEAQ (reference sequence). Trimming pared 4 bases from V and 3 bases from J, leaving 18 bases between. The chain's CDR3 is CASSSPSRDYDTEAFF. The CDR3 DNA follows: TGTGCCAGCAGCTCACCTTCCAGGGATTACGACACTGAAGCTTTCTTT.

The chain couples TRBV5-1 to TRBJ2-1; 10 positions agree with TRBD2. The junction had 14 bases not matched to a gene; V was cut back by 4 bases and J by 7 bases. Germline V gene sequence: CDR1 SGHRS, CDR2 YFSETQ. This CDR3 is 17 amino acids long. The CDR3 DNA follows: TGCGCCAGCAGCACCCAGCCCCCTAGCGGGAGTAGAAATGAGCAGTTCTTC. Amino acids: CASSTQPPSGSRNEQFF. Filled out from reference TRBV5-1 and TRBJ2-1, the complete variable domain reads KAGVTQTPRYLIKTRGQQVTLSCSPISGHRSVSWYQQTPGQGLQFLFEYFSETQRNKGNFPGRFSGRQFSNSRSEMNVSTLELGDSALYLCASSTQPPSGSRNEQFFGPGTRLTVL.

The chain employs TRBV6-1 and TRBJ2-7; possibly TRBD1 for D (5 bases). V was pared by 4 bases and J by 3 bases, with 10 bases between. The CDR3 spans 13 residues. Germline CDR1 MNHNS, CDR2 SASEGT. CDR3 sequence (DNA): TGTGCCAGCAGTGTGGGGCTCCTCTACGAGCAGTACTTC. Residues: CASSVGLLYEQYF.

This rearrangement joins TRBV18 to TRBJ2-7; D perhaps matches TRBD2 (5 bases). Germline CDR1 reads KGHSH; CDR2 reads LQKENI. Trimming stripped 6 bases from V and 7 bases from J, with 10 bases between. There are 11 residues in the CDR3. CDR3: CASSSRAEQYF. The CDR3, as DNA: TGTGCCAGCTCTTCGAGGGCGGAGCAGTACTTC. Full variable domain (rest looked up from reference TRBV18 and TRBJ2-7): NAGVMQNPRHLVRRRGQEARLRCSPMKGHSHVYWYRQLPEEGLKFMVYLQKENIIDESGMPKERFSAEFPKEGPSILRIQQVVRGDSAAYFCASSSRAEQYFGPGTRLTVT.

This clone was counted only a few times. The chain employs TRBV2 and TRBJ1-5; 7 bases are a match to TRBD1. Per germline, CDR1 SNHLY and CDR2 FYNNEI. J was trimmed by 1 base and V by 10 bases; bases with no gene match: 4. The CDR3 has 13 residues. The CDR3 DNA sequence: TGTGCCACCATGGACAGGAGCAATCAGCCCCAGCATTTT. Translation: CATMDRSNQPQHF.

The V call is TRBV7-9, the J call TRBJ2-2; D is unclear. The CDR3 is made up of 12 amino acids. With 5 bases removed from V and 4 bases from J, the gap between germline ends came to 5 bases. Germline CDR1 SEHNR, CDR2 FQNEAQ (reference sequence). CDR3 nucleotide sequence: TGTGCCAGCAGCCGGACCACCGGGGAGCTGTTTTTT. It is translated as CASSRTTGELFF.

The chain joins TRBV30 to TRBJ1-1; unclear D gene. This CDR3 region has 13 residues. Per the germline V gene, CDR1 is GTSNPN and CDR2 is SVGIG (reference sequence). Trimming shortened V by 4 bases and J by 2 bases, and 11 bases separated the two germline ends. The CDR3 spells CAWTEGFNTEAFF. The CDR3 DNA is TGTGCCTGGACTGAGGGATTCAACACTGAAGCTTTCTTT.

The J gene is TRBJ1-1, the V gene TRBV28; 8 nucleotides line up with TRBD1. The V gene end was trimmed by 1 base and the J gene end by 8 bases; junction bases not matched to a gene: 9. The CDR3 consists of 15 residues. Germline lookup yields CDR1 MDHEN and CDR2 SYDVKM. CDR3 in amino acids: CASSLSGQGLTEAFF. CDR3 nucleotide sequence: TGTGCCAGCAGTTTATCCGGACAGGGATTAACCGAAGCTTTCTTT.

The V gene is TRBV2, the J gene TRBJ2-5; TRBD2 agrees at 9 bases. CDR1 is SNHLY, CDR2 FYNNEI, per germline. Unmatched junction bases numbered 5, after V lost 8 bases and J lost 4 bases. CDR3 size: 13 residues. The DNA for the CDR3 is TGTGCCAGCTTGGCGGGAGGGCGAGAGACCCAGTACTTC. It translates to CASLAGGRETQYF.

The V and J genes are TRBV2 and TRBJ1-2; unclear D gene. Trimming took off 2 bases at V and 5 bases at J, with 15 bases between the two ends. Germline V CDR1 and CDR2: SNHLY, FYNNEI. The CDR3 is 15 residues long. The CDR3 here is CASSENRGTLYGYTF. DNA for the CDR3: TGTGCCAGCAGTGAAAATCGAGGAACACTGTATGGCTACACCTTC.

This chain connects TRBV5-1 to TRBJ1-1; a weak D match, TRBD1 (5 bases). Germline assignment: CDR1 SGHRS and CDR2 YFSETQ. This CDR3 comprises 15 residues. V was pared by 4 bases and J by 0 bases, with 13 bases between. For the CDR3, the DNA is TGCGCCAGCAGCCCGGGGGGGACGGTGAACACTGAAGCTTTCTTT. It translates to CASSPGGTVNTEAFF.